The source of this TCR beta chain is a study of metastatic and nonmetastatic thyroid tumors. This clone was counted many times. The antigen is not known. A read error may account for a junction end that differs from germline. Study-wide results and caveats: In both blood and tumor samples, TCR beta diversity was reported significantly higher for malignant than benign nodules.

Under the authors' procedure: CDR3 differences across clinicopathological groups were used to build a distant-metastasis classifier for papillary thyroid cancer. MiXCR re-clonotyped the PCR reads for TCRdb. Clone size and V and J calls follow TCRdb, not the original study. The sample carries about 35,000 clones, approximately 30% recorded once. Patients underwent thyroid surgery, and none had received any treatment before it. The receptor was isolated from a female donor with papillary thyroid cancer or a benign thyroid nodule (not recorded which). Some clones in this sample may be carry-over from other donors' samples. The sequencing sample was made of blood.

The CDR3: CASSRSAGGDEQFF. The CDR3 nucleotides read TGTGCTAGCAGCCGATCGGCAGGGGGCGATGAGCAGTTCTTC. This rearrangement joins TRBV7-7 to TRBJ2-1, with 8 bases identical to TRBD1. This CDR3 is built from 14 residues. Germline CDR1 reads SSHAT; CDR2 reads FNYEAQ (reference sequence).